This TCR beta chain was retrieved from a study of blood T cell repertoires in COVID-19. In the study overall: The United States, Italy and Spain were the sources of the acute and convalescent COVID-19 samples. Sources were T cells, B-cell-depleted T cells, or PBMCs; the material itself was cDNA or gDNA.

Original data processing: Quantification of nucleated cells was approximated via reference gene primer amplification. Libraries were prepared by immunoSEQ multiplex PCR; TCRdb keeps only in-frame clonotypes and omits some of them. That table supplies the V and J calls and clone size; D and trimming were determined from the DNA. The top ten hold around 13% of the sample, which has about 210,000 clones, 80% seen once. V lost 2 bases and J lost 1, with 14 bases in between. This CDR3 has 17 amino acids. Germline V gives CDR1 SEHNR, CDR2 FQNEAQ (reference sequence). The sample consisted of peripheral blood. The TCR originated in a human donor in a cohort sampled during active COVID-19. The chain employs TRBV7-9 and TRBJ2-2; D is possibly TRBD2 (5 bases). The CDR3 loop is CASSLPLNSENTGELFF. DNA for the CDR3: TGTGCCAGCAGCTTACCGCTGAATAGCGAGAACACCGGGGAGCTGTTTTTT.